This TCR beta chain was recovered during a study of T cells in Graves' hyperthyroidism and ophthalmopathy. Overall study results and limits: A model built on 13 V-J features separated ophthalmopathy from stable hyperthyroidism.

Turning to this clonotype: Its antigen is currently unknown.

Each patient was aged 18 to 65 and had newly diagnosed hyperthyroidism of under 2 months' duration. Diagnoses used clinical symptoms, serum thyroxine and TRAb, thyroid ultrasound and orbital computed tomography. PBMCs came from more than 9 ml fresh peripheral blood. The germline V and J ends were trimmed by 3 bases and 4 bases, with 15 bases remaining between them. Germline CDR1 and CDR2: DFQATT and SNEGSKA (reference sequence). The CDR3 has 14 amino acids. The TCR beta CDR3 regions underwent amplification using RNA transcripts as the source. HTBI primers were used for first-round RT-PCR of the TCR CDR3. Using its own MiXCR run on the multiplex PCR reads, TCRdb lists one record per CDR3 protein. The sample has around 380,000 distinct CDR3 sequences, 13% seen once.

Sequencing was carried out using blood. The origin of this receptor is a young man with Graves' hyperthyroidism that later progressed to Graves' ophthalmopathy. The chain employs TRBV20-1 and TRBJ1-1; D is perhaps TRBD1 (6 bases). The CDR3 reads CSASLRGVSTEAFF. The CDR3, as DNA: TGCAGTGCTAGCCTAAGGGGGGTGTCCACTGAAGCTTTCTTT.